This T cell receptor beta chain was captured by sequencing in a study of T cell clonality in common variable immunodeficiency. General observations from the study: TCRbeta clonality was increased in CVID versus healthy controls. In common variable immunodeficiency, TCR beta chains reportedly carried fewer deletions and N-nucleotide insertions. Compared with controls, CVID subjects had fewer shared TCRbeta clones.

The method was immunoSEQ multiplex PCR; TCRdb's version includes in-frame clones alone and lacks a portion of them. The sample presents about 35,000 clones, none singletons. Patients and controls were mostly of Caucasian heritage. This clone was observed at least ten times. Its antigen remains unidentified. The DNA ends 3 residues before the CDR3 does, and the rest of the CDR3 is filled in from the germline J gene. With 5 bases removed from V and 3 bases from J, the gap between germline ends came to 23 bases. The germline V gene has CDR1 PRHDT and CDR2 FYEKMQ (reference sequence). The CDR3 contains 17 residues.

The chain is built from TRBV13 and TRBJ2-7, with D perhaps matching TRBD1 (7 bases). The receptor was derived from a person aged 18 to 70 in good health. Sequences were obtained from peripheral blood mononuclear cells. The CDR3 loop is CASSIRGGRGADYEQYF. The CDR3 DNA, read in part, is TGTGCCAGCAGCATTCGAGGGGGCAGGGGGGCCGACTACGAG.